The rows below give T cell receptor beta chains drawn from one sample of a study of tumor-infiltrating lymphocytes in primary liver carcinoma. In TCRdb, the multiplex PCR reads were re-called with MiXCR into one record per CDR3 protein. Seen here are over 250,000 distinct CDR3 sequences, nearly 60% observed once, and the top ten hold about 18%. What was sequenced was peripheral blood. The source is a woman younger than 45 with primary liver carcinoma and hepatitis B virus infection. Both conserved end residues are part of each CDR3. The order of the fields is V gene, clone size, CDR3 length, D gene, J gene, CDR3 protein, CDR3 DNA. A D gene is named only where the DNA matches it firmly. Clone size is stated in some rows and not others, as once, few, many or a class when expanded.

v_call: TRBV4-3; clone_size: many; cdr3_length: 16; d_call: TRBD2; j_call: TRBJ2-3; cdr3_aa: CASSQHSGRGTDTQYF; cdr3_nt: TGCGCCAGCAGCCAACATAGCGGGAGAGGAACAGATACGCAGTATTTT
v_call: TRBV4-2; clone_size: many; cdr3_length: 15; d_call: NA; j_call: TRBJ2-1; cdr3_aa: CASSPPVGMANEQFF; cdr3_nt: TGTGCCAGCAGCCCCCCGGTAGGGATGGCAAATGAGCAGTTCTTC
v_call: TRBV6-1; clone_size: NA; cdr3_length: 14; d_call: NA; j_call: TRBJ1-1; cdr3_aa: CASSALQGSTEAFF; cdr3_nt: TGTGCCAGCAGTGCGTTGCAGGGAAGCACTGAAGCTTTCTTT
v_call: TRBV29-1; clone_size: many; cdr3_length: 15; d_call: NA; j_call: TRBJ2-1; cdr3_aa: CSVEVNWGDHNEQFF; cdr3_nt: TGCAGCGTTGAAGTAAACTGGGGGGACCACAATGAGCAGTTCTTC
v_call: TRBV4-1; clone_size: many; cdr3_length: 16; d_call: NA; j_call: TRBJ2-1; cdr3_aa: CASSQESSTGYNEQFF; cdr3_nt: TGCGCCAGCAGCCAAGAGTCATCGACAGGATACAATGAGCAGTTCTTC
v_call: TRBV28; clone_size: NA; cdr3_length: 16; d_call: TRBD2; j_call: TRBJ2-3; cdr3_aa: CASSSPLAGAMDTQYF; cdr3_nt: TGTGCCAGCAGTTCGCCTCTAGCGGGGGCCATGGATACGCAGTATTTT
v_call: TRBV30; clone_size: few; cdr3_length: 15; d_call: TRBD1; j_call: TRBJ1-5; cdr3_aa: CAWSMTGTNNQPQHF; cdr3_nt: TGTGCCTGGAGTATGACAGGGACGAACAATCAGCCCCAGCATTTT
v_call: TRBV4-3; clone_size: NA; cdr3_length: 13; d_call: TRBD1; j_call: TRBJ1-4; cdr3_aa: CASSPTQGGKLLF; cdr3_nt: TGCGCCAGCAGTCCCACCCAGGGGGGTAAGCTGCTTTTT
v_call: TRBV6-1; clone_size: few; cdr3_length: 15; d_call: NA; j_call: TRBJ1-3; cdr3_aa: CASRDGQLSGNTIYF; cdr3_nt: TGTGCCAGCAGAGATGGACAGCTCTCTGGAAACACCATATATTTT
v_call: TRBV7-3; clone_size: NA; cdr3_length: 15; d_call: TRBD2; j_call: TRBJ2-2; cdr3_aa: CASSLASGKAGELFF; cdr3_nt: TGTGCCAGCAGCTTGGCTAGCGGAAAGGCCGGGGAGCTGTTTTTT
v_call: TRBV6-1; clone_size: many; cdr3_length: 15; d_call: NA; j_call: TRBJ2-1; cdr3_aa: CASSLDAGSYNEQFF; cdr3_nt: TGTGCCAGCAGCTTGGACGCGGGCTCCTACAATGAGCAGTTCTTC
v_call: TRBV6-5; clone_size: many; cdr3_length: 14; d_call: NA; j_call: TRBJ2-1; cdr3_aa: CASSYFSTYNEQFF; cdr3_nt: TGTGCCAGCAGTTATTTCTCGACTTACAATGAGCAGTTCTTC
v_call: TRBV5-4; clone_size: NA; cdr3_length: 23; d_call: TRBD2; j_call: TRBJ2-4; cdr3_aa: CASSLGAGTSGTLDFLAKNIQYF; cdr3_nt: TGTGCCAGCAGCTTGGGTGCCGGGACTAGCGGGACCTTGGACTTTTTAGCCAAAAACATTCAGTACTTC
v_call: TRBV6-6; clone_size: few; cdr3_length: 13; d_call: TRBD2; j_call: TRBJ2-7; cdr3_aa: CASRVAGGYEQYF; cdr3_nt: TGTGCCAGCAGAGTAGCGGGAGGTTACGAGCAGTACTTC
v_call: TRBV11-2; clone_size: once; cdr3_length: 15; d_call: NA; j_call: TRBJ2-5; cdr3_aa: CSSTHALRAAETQYF; cdr3_nt: TGTTCCAGCACCCACGCGCTGCGGGCGGCTGAGACCCAGTACTTC
v_call: TRBV5-1; clone_size: many; cdr3_length: 14; d_call: NA; j_call: TRBJ2-5; cdr3_aa: CASSPGSPPETQYF; cdr3_nt: TGCGCCAGCAGCCCTGGATCACCCCCGGAGACCCAGTACTTC
v_call: TRBV11-2; clone_size: NA; cdr3_length: 19; d_call: TRBD2; j_call: TRBJ2-7; cdr3_aa: CASSQDFSQPSGRRYEQYF; cdr3_nt: TGTGCCAGCAGCCAGGACTTCTCCCAACCTAGCGGGAGACGATACGAGCAGTACTTC
v_call: TRBV6-5; clone_size: once; cdr3_length: 15; d_call: NA; j_call: TRBJ1-2; cdr3_aa: CASGYTGGNLYGYTF; cdr3_nt: TGTGCCAGCGGTTACACGGGGGGAAACCTCTATGGCTACACCTTC
v_call: TRBV6-1; clone_size: NA; cdr3_length: 15; d_call: NA; j_call: TRBJ2-3; cdr3_aa: CASSRPRAPKDTQYF; cdr3_nt: TGTGCCAGCAGTCGACCCAGGGCCCCCAAAGATACGCAGTATTTT
v_call: TRBV10-3; clone_size: few; cdr3_length: 15; d_call: NA; j_call: TRBJ1-3; cdr3_aa: CAISDKGRSGNTIYF; cdr3_nt: TGTGCCATCAGTGATAAAGGTCGCTCTGGAAACACCATATATTTT
v_call: TRBV13; clone_size: NA; cdr3_length: 16; d_call: TRBD2; j_call: TRBJ2-3; cdr3_aa: CARSLAGLAGLDTQYF; cdr3_nt: TGTGCCAGAAGCTTAGCGGGACTAGCGGGTTTAGATACGCAGTATTTT
v_call: TRBV11-1; clone_size: many; cdr3_length: 15; d_call: NA; j_call: TRBJ2-2; cdr3_aa: CASSFTGGNTGELFF; cdr3_nt: TGTGCCAGCAGCTTTACAGGAGGGAACACCGGGGAGCTGTTTTTT
v_call: TRBV4-2; clone_size: NA; cdr3_length: 16; d_call: TRBD1; j_call: TRBJ2-7; cdr3_aa: CASSQEGTGQGYEKYF; cdr3_nt: TGTGCCAGTAGCCAAGAAGGGACGGGACAGGGCTACGAGAAGTACTTC
v_call: TRBV5-4; clone_size: NA; cdr3_length: 16; d_call: TRBD1; j_call: TRBJ1-2; cdr3_aa: CASSAVQGGSGYGYTF; cdr3_nt: TGTGCCAGCAGCGCGGTACAGGGGGGATCGGGCTATGGCTACACCTTC
v_call: TRBV4-3; clone_size: NA; cdr3_length: 15; d_call: TRBD2; j_call: TRBJ2-7; cdr3_aa: CASRQVRAGDYEQYF; cdr3_nt: TGCGCCAGCAGGCAAGTTCGAGCGGGAGACTACGAGCAGTACTTC
v_call: TRBV6-5; clone_size: many; cdr3_length: 15; d_call: TRBD1; j_call: TRBJ2-1; cdr3_aa: CASSYVGQGHNEQFF; cdr3_nt: TGTGCCAGCAGTTACGTGGGACAGGGCCACAATGAGCAGTTCTTC
v_call: TRBV12-3/TRBV12-4; clone_size: NA; cdr3_length: 12; d_call: NA; j_call: TRBJ1-1; cdr3_aa: CARRWGGAEAFF; cdr3_nt: TGTGCCAGAAGGTGGGGGGGCGCTGAAGCTTTCTTT
v_call: TRBV11-2; clone_size: NA; cdr3_length: 13; d_call: TRBD2; j_call: TRBJ2-1; cdr3_aa: CTSSPWGLAGAFF; cdr3_nt: TGTACCAGCAGTCCATGGGGACTAGCGGGGGCATTCTTC